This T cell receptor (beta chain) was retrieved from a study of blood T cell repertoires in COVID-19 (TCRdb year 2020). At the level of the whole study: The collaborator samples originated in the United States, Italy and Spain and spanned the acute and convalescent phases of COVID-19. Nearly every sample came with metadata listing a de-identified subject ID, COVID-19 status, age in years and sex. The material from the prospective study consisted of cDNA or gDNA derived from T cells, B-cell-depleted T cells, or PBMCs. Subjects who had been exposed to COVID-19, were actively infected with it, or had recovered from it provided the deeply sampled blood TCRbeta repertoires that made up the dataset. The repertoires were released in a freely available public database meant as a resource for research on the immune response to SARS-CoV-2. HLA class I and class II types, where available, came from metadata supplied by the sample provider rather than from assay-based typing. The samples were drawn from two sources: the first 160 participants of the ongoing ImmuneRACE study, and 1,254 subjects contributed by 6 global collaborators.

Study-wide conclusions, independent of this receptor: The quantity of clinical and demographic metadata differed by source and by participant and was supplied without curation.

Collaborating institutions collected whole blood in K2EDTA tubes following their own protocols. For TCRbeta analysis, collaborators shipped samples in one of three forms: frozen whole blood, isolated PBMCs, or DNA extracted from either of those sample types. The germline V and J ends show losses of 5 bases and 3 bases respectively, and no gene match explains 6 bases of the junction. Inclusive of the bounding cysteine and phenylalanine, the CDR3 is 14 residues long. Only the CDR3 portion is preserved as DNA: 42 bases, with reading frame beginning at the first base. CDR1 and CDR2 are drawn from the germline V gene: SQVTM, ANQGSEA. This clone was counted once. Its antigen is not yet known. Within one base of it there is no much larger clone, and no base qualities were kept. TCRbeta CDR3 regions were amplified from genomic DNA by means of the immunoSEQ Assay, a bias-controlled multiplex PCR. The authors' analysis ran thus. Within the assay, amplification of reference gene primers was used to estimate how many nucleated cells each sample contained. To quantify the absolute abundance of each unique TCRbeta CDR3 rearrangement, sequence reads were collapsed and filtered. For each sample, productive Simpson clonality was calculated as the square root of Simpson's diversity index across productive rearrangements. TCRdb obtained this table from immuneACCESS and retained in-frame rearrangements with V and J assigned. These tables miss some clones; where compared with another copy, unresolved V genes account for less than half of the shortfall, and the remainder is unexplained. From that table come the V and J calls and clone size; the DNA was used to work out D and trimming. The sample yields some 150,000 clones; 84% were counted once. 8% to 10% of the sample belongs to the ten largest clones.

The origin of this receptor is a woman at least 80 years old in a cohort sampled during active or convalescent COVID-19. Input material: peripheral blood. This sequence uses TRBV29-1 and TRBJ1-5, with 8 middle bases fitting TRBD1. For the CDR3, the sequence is CSVLTGGVNQPQHF. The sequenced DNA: TGCAGCGTTTTAACAGGGGGAGTCAATCAGCCCCAGCATTTT.